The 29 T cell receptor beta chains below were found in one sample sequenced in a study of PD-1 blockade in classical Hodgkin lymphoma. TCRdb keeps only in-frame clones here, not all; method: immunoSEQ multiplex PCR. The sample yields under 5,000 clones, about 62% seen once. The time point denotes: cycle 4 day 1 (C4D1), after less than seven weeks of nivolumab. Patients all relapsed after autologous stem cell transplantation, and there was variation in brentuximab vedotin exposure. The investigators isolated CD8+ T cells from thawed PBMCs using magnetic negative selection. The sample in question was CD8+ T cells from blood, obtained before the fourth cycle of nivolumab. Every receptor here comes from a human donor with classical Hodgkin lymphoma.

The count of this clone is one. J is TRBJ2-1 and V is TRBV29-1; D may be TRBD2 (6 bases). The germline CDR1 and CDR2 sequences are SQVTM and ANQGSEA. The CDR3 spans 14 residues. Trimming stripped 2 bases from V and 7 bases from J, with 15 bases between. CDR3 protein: CSVELGLTRNEQFF. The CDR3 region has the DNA TGCAGCGTTGAACTAGGACTAACAAGGAATGAGCAGTTCTTC.

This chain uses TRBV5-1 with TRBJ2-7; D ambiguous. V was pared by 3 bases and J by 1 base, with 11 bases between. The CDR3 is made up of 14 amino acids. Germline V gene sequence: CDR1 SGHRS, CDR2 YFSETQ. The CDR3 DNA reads TGCGCCAGCAGCTCCCTTGGCGATTCCTACGAGCAGTACTTC. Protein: CASSSLGDSYEQYF.

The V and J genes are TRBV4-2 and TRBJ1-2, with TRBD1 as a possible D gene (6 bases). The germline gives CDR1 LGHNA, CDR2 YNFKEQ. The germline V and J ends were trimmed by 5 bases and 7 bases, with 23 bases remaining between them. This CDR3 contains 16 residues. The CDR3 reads CASSLADDGGRGGYTF. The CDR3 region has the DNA TGTGCCAGCAGCTTAGCGGATGACGGGGGGCGAGGTGGCTACACCTTC.

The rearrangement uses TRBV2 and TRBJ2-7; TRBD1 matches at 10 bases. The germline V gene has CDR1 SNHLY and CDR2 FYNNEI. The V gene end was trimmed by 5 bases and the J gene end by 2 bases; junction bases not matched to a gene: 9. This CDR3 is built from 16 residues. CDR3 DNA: TGTGCCAGCAGTAACCTGGGACAGGGGACGACCTACGAGCAGTACTTC. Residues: CASSNLGQGTTYEQYF.

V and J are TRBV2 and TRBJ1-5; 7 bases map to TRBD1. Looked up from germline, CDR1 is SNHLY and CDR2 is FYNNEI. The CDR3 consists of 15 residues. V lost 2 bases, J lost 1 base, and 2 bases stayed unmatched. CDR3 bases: TGTGCCAGCAGTGAACAAGGGGGCAGCAATCAGCCCCAGCATTTT. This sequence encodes CASSEQGGSNQPQHF.

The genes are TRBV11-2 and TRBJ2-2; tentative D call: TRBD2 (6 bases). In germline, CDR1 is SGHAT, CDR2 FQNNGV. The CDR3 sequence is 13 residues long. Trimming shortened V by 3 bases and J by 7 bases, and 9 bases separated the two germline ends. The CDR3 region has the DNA TGTGCCAGCAGCTTCGGGGGAGGCGGGGAGCTGTTTTTT. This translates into CASSFGGGGELFF.

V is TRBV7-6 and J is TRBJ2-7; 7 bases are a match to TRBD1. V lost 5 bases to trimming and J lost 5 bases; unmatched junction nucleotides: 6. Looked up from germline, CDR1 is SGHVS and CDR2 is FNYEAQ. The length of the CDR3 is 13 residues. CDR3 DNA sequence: TGTGCCAGCAGCCTAGACAGGGACCACGAGCAGTACTTC. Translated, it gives CASSLDRDHEQYF.

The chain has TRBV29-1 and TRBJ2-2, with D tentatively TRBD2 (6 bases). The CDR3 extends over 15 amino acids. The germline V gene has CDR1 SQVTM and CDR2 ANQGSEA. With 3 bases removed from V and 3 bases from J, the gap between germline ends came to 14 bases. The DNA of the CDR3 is TGCAGCGTTGACGACGGGAGAGGCTACACCGGGGAGCTGTTTTTT. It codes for CSVDDGRGYTGELFF.

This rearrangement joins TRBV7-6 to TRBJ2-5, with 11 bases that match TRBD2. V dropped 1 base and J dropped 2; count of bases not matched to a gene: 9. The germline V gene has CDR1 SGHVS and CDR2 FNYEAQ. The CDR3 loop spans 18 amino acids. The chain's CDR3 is CASSLVRLAGGRQETQYF. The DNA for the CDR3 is TGTGCCAGCAGCTTAGTACGCCTAGCGGGAGGCCGACAAGAGACCCAGTACTTC. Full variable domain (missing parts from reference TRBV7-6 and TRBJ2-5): GAGVSQSPRYKVTKRGQDVALRCDPISGHVSLYWYRQALGQGPEFLTYFNYEAQQDKSGLPNDRFSAERPEGSISTLTIQRTEQRDSAMYRCASSLVRLAGGRQETQYFGPGTRLLVL.

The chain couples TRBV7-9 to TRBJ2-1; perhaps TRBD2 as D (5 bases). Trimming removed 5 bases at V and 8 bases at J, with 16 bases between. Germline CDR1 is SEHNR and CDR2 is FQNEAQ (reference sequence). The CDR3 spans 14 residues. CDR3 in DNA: TGTGCCAGCAGCGCACCAGGTCGGGATGATGAGCAGTTCTTC. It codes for CASSAPGRDDEQFF. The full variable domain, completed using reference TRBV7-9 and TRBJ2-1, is DTGVSQNPRHKITKRGQNVTFRCDPISEHNRLYWYRQTLGQGPEFLTYFQNEAQLEKSRLLSDRFSAERPKGSFSTLEIQRTEQGDSAMYLCASSAPGRDDEQFFGPGTRLTVL.

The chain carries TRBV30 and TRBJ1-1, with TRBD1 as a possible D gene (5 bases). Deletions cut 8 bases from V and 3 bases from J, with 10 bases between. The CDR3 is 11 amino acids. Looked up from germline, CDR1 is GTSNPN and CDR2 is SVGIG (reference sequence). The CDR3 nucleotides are TGTGCCGGGGGGGGGTACACTGAAGCTTTCTTT. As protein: CAGGGYTEAFF.

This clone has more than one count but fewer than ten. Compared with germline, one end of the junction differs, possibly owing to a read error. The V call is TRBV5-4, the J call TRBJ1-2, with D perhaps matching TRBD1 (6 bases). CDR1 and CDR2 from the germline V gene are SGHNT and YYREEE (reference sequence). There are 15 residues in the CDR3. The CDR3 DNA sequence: TGCGCCAGCAGCCCAGGGACAACTGCAAACTATGGCTACACCTTC. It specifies CASSPGTTANYGYTF.

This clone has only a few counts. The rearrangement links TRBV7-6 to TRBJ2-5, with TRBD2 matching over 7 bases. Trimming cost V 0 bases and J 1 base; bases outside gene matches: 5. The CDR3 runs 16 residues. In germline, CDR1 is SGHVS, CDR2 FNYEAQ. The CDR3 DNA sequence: TGTGCCAGCAGCTTAGCGGGGGGGTATATCCAAGAGACCCAGTACTTC. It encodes CASSLAGGYIQETQYF. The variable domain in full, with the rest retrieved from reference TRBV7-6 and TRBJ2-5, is GAGVSQSPRYKVTKRGQDVALRCDPISGHVSLYWYRQALGQGPEFLTYFNYEAQQDKSGLPNDRFSAERPEGSISTLTIQRTEQRDSAMYRCASSLAGGYIQETQYFGPGTRLLVL.

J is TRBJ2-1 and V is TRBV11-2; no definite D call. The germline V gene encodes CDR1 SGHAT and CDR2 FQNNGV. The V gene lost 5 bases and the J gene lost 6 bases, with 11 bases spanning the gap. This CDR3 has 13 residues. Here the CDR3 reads CASSPALPNEQFF. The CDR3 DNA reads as TGTGCCAGCAGCCCGGCCCTCCCCAATGAGCAGTTCTTC.

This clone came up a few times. The CDR3 region is CASSLEAVGNQPQHF. The CDR3 DNA follows: TGTGCCAGCAGCTTAGAGGCGGTGGGAAATCAGCCCCAGCATTTT. The V and J genes are TRBV11-2 and TRBJ1-5; D ambiguous. Germline-derived CDR1 and CDR2 are SGHAT and FQNNGV. CDR3 size: 15 residues. Trimming left V 0 bases short and J 4 bases short, with 10 bases between.

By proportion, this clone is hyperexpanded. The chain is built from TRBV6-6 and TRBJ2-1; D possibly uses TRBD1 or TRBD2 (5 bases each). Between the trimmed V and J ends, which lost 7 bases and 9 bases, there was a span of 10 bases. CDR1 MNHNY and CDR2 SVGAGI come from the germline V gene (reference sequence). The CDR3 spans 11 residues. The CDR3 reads CASISGPEQFF. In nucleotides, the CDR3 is TGTGCCAGCATTTCGGGGCCTGAGCAGTTCTTC.

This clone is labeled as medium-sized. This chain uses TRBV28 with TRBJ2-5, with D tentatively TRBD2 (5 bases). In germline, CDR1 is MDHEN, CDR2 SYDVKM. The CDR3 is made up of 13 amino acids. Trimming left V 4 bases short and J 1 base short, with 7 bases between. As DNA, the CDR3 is TGTGCCAGCAGTTCCGGACTCCAAGAGACCCAGTACTTC. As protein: CASSSGLQETQYF.

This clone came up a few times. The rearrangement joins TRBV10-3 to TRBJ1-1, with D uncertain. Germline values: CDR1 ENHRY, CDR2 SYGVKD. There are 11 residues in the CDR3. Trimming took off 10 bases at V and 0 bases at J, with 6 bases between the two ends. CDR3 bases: TGTGCCAGCGAGGTGAACACTGAAGCTTTCTTT. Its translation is CASEVNTEAFF.

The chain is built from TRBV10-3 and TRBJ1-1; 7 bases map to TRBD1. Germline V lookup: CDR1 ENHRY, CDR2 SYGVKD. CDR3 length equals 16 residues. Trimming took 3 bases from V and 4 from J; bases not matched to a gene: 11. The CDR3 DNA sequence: TGTGCCATCAGTGAATCCGGGTCAGGGGGTGGCACTGAAGCTTTCTTT. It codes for CAISESGSGGGTEAFF.

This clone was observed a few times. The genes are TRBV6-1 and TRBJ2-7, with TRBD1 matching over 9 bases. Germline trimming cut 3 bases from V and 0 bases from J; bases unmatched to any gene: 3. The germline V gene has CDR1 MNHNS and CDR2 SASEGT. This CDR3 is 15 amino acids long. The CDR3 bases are TGTGCCAGCAGTGATGAGACAGGGGGCTCCTACGAGCAGTACTTC. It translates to CASSDETGGSYEQYF.

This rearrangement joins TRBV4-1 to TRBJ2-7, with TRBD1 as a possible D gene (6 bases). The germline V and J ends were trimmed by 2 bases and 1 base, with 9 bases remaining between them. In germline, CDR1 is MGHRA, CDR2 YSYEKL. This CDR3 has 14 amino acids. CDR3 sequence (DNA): TGCGCCAGCAGCCAACAAACAGGGTCCTACGAGCAGTACTTC. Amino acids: CASSQQTGSYEQYF.

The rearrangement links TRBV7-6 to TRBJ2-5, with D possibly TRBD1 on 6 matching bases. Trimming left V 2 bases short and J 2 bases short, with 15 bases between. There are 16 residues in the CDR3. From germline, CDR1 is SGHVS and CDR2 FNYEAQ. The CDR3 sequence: CASSLLAWDTQETQYF. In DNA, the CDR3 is TGTGCCAGCAGCTTACTCGCGTGGGACACACAAGAGACCCAGTACTTC.

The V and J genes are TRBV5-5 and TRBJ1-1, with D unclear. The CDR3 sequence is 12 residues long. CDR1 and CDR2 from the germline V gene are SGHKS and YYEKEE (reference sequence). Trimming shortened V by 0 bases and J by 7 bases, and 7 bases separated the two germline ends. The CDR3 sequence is CASSLVRNEAFF. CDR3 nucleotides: TGTGCCAGCAGCTTGGTTCGGAATGAAGCTTTCTTT.

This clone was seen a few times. This chain's CDR3 is CASSVGDFYSDTQYF. The CDR3 bases are TGTGCCAGCAGCGTAGGGGACTTCTATTCAGATACGCAGTATTTT. The rearrangement uses TRBV9 and TRBJ2-3; D is possibly TRBD2 (6 bases). Germline loops: CDR1 SGDLS, CDR2 YYNGEE. The V end lost 0 bases, the J end lost 4 bases, and 12 bases lay between the germline ends. The CDR3 spans 15 residues. Using reference TRBV9 and TRBJ2-3 for the parts outside the CDR3, the full variable domain is DSGVTQTPKHLITATGQRVTLRCSPRSGDLSVYWYQQSLDQGLQFLIQYYNGEERAKGNILERFSAQQFPDLHSELNLSSLELGDSALYFCASSVGDFYSDTQYFGPGTRLTVL.

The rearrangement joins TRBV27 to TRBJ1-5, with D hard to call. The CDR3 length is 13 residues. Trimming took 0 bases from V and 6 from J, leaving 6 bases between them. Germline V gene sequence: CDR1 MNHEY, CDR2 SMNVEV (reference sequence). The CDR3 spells CASSLSRVQPQHF. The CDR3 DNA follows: TGTGCCAGCAGTTTATCAAGGGTTCAGCCCCAGCATTTT.

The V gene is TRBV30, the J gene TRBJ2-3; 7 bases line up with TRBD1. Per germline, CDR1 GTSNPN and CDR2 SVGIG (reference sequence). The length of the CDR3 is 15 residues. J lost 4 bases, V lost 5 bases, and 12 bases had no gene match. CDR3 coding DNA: TGTGCCTGGGGAAGGGGGCACCCGGGCTCAGATACGCAGTATTTT. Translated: CAWGRGHPGSDTQYF.

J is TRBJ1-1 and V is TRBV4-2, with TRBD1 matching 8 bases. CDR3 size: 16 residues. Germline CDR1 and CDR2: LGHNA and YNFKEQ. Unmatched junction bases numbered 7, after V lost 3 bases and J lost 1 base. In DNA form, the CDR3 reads TGTGCCAGCAGCCAGGGGAGCCAGGGGGCGAACACTGAAGCTTTCTTT. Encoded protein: CASSQGSQGANTEAFF.

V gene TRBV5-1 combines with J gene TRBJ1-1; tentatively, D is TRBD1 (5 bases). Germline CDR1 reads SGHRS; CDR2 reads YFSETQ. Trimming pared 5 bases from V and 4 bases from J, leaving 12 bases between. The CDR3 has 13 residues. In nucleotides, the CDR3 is TGCGCCAGCAGATCAGGCGGGGGCACTGAAGCTTTCTTT. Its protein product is CASRSGGGTEAFF.

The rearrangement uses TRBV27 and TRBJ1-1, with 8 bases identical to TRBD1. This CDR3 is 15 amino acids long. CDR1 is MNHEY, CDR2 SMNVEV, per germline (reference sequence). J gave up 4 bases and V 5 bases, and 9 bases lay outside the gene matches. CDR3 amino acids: CASSPDRGGSTEAFF. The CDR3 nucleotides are TGTGCCAGCAGTCCAGACAGGGGAGGGAGCACTGAAGCTTTCTTT.